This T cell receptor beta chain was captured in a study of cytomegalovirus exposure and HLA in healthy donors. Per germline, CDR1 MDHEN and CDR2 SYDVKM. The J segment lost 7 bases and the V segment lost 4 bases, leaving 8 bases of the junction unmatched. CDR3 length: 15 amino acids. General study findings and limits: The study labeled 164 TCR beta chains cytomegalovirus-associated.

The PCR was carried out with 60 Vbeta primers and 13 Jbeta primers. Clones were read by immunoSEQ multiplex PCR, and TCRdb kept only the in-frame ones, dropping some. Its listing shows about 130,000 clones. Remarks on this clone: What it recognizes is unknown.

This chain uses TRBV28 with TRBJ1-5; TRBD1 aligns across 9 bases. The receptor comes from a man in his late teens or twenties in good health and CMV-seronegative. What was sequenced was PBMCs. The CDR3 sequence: CASSSSYRGLQPQHF. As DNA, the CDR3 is TGTGCCAGCAGTTCCTCTTACAGGGGGCTGCAGCCCCAGCATTTT.